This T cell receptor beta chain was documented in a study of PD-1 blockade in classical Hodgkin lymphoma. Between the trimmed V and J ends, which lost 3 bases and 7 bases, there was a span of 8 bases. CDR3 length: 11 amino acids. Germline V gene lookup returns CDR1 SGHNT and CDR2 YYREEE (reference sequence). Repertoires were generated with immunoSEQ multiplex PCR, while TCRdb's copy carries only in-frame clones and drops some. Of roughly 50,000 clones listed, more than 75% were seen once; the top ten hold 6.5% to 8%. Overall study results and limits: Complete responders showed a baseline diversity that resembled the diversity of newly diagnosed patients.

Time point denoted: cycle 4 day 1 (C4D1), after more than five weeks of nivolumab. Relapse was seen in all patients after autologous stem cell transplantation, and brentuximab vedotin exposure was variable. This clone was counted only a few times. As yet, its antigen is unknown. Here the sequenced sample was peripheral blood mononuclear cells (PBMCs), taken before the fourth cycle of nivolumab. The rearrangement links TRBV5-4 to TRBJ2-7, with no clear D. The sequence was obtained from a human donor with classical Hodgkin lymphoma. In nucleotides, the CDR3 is TGTGCCAGCAGCTGGTCCGGTGAGCAGTACTTC. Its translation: CASSWSGEQYF.